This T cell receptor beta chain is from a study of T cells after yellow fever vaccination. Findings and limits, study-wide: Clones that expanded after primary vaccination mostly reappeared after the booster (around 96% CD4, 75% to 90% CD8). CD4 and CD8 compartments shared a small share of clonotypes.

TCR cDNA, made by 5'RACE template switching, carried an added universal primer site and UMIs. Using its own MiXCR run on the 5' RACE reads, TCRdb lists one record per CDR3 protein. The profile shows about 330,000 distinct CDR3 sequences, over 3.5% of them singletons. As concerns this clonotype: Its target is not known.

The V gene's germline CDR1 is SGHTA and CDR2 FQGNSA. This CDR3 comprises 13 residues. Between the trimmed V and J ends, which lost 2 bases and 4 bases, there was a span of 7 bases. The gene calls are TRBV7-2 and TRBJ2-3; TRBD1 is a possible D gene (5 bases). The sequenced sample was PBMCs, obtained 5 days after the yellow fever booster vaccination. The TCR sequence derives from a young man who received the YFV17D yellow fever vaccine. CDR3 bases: TGTGCCAGCAGCTTATTACAGGCAGATACGCAGTATTTT. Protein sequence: CASSLLQADTQYF. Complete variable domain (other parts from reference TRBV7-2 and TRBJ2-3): GAGVSQSPSNKVTEKGKDVELRCDPISGHTALYWYRQSLGQGLEFLIYFQGNSAPDKSGLPSDRFSAERTGGSVSTLTIQRTQQEDSAVYLCASSLLQADTQYFGPGTRLTVL.